This T cell receptor beta chain derives from a study of cytomegalovirus exposure and HLA in healthy donors. In the case of this clone: As yet, its antigen is unknown.

Overall study results and limits: Reports indicated that the classifier achieved high specificity and sensitivity in diagnosing cytomegalovirus status.

The primer mix had 60 Vbeta and 13 Jbeta primers. The assay was immunoSEQ multiplex PCR, and TCRdb's table has in-frame clones only and misses some. The top ten hold roughly an eighth of the sample, which has 100,000 to 150,000 clones, 65% to 80% seen once. Trimming took off 2 bases at V and 5 bases at J, with 9 bases between the two ends. The CDR3 consists of 13 residues. Germline V gene sequence: CDR1 SGHVS, CDR2 FQNEAQ. The J gene is TRBJ1-1, the V gene TRBV7-8; D gene uncertain. This TCR derives from a woman in her sixties or seventies in good health and CMV-seropositive. Sequences were obtained from PBMCs. This chain's CDR3 is CASSLSRGTEAFF. DNA of the CDR3: TGTGCCAGCAGCTTATCCCGGGGAACTGAAGCTTTCTTT.